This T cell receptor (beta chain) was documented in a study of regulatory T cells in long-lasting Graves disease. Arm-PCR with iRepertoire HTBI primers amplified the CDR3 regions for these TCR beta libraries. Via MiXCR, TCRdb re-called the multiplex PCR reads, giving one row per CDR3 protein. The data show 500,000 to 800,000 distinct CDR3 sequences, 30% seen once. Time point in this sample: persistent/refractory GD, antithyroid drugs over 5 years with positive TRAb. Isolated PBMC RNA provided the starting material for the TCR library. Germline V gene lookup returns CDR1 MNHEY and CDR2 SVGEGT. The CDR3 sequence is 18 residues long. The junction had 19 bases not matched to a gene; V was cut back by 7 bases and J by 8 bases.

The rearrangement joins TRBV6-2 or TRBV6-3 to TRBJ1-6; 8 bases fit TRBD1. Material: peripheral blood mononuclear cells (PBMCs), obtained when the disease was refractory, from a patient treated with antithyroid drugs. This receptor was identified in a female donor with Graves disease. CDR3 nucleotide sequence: TGTGCCAGCACCCCCCACGCGACCTTGGACAGGGCGGATTCACCCCTCCACTTT. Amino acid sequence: CASTPHATLDRADSPLHF.